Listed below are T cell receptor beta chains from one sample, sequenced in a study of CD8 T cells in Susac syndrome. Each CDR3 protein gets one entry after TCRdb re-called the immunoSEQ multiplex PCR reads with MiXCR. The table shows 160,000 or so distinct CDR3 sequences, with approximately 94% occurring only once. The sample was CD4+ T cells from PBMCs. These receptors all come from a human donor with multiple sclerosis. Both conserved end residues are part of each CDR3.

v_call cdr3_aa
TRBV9 CASSERAGGNTGELFF
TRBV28 CASVGEGDWAVETQYF
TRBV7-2 CASSGIWTGGNYGYTF
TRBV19 CASSIGAGGNEQYF
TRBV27 CASSPPGPRYTDTQYF
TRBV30 CAWSMDAGNTIYF
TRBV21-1 CASSTGPRDGSSNQPQHF
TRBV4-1 CASSQVSGDTQYF
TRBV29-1 CSVDGAEYNEQFF
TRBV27 CASRAWDTSYEQYF
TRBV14 CASSHTPSGANVLTF
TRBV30 CAWGQGIEQFF
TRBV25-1 CASSAYGTGGQETQYF
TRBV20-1 CSASPTSGGYEQYF
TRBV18 CASSRTGTEDGYTF
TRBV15 CATSDRSWGTEEKLFF
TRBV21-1 CASSKALGGDGYTF
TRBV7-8 CASSQGTSGSTDTQYF
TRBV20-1 CSARDRITGQETQYF
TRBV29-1 CSVEGQGDNEQFF
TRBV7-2 CASSWTSGIHEQFF
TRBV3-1 CASSLDTRYQPQHF
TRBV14 CASSHSGTTGELFF
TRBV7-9 CASNPYGGNEQFF
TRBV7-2 CASSFATGFQETQYF
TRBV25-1 CASSTPGQGAHGELFF
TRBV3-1 CASRFTSPGELFF
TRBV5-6 CASSLEDTTQYF
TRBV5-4 CASSKGQVTMNTEAFF
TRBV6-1 CASSELGEQYF
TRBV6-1 CASRGTGMNTEAFF
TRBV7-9 CASTSGEAQYF
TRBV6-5 CASSYLDMRGANYGYTF
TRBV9 CASSVGGGRGYEQYF
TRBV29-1 CSLFSAYGYTF
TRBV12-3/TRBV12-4 CASSFAKTGTGTYEQYF
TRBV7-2 CASSLAPGQYNEQFF
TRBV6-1 CASSGGISPLDTGELFF
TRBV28 CASSIPGTVGNGHGYTF
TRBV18 CASSPVLTTDTQYF
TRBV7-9 CASSASGAEKLFF
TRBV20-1 CSAREEAASSYEQYF
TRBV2 CASRDRGNTEAFF
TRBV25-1 CASSLDRPISGANVLTF
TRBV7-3 CASSSHMNTEAFF
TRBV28 CASTRGDRAETQYF
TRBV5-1 CASSPDPLETQYF
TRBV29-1 CSVKGGGTLNTGELFF
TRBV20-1 CSALRALLSPQYF
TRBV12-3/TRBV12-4 CASSFAPEDTQYF
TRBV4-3 CASSQARDSYNEQFF
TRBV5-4 CASSLGANQPQHF
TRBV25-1 CASRHSWTEAFF